The 24 T cell receptor beta chains below come from one sample, sequenced in a study of glioma-infiltrating T cells after dendritic cell vaccination. The time point denotes: after dendritic cell vaccination, including at tumor progression/relapse. TCRdb's copy holds only in-frame clones and misses some; the assay was immunoSEQ multiplex PCR. The sample shows about 24,000 clones, around nine tenths of them seen only once. The sequencing here drew on blood, taken after dendritic cell vaccination. The source of these receptors is a human donor with glioblastoma.

V gene TRBV29-1 combines with J gene TRBJ2-7; TRBD1 matches 7 bases. CDR1 is SQVTM, CDR2 ANQGSEA, per germline. The CDR3 length is 14 residues. Losses at the gene ends were 4 bases for V and 3 bases for J; bases not matched to a gene: 9. This CDR3 reads CSVGPRSGGYEQYF. The DNA of the CDR3 is TGCAGCGTTGGTCCCAGGTCAGGGGGCTACGAGCAGTACTTC.

V is TRBV6-5 and J is TRBJ1-2; possibly TRBD1 for D (6 bases). The CDR3 covers 12 residues. Germline assignment: CDR1 MNHEY and CDR2 SVGAGI. V was cut by 10 bases and J by 2 bases, with 11 bases left in between. In DNA form, the CDR3 reads TGTGCCACTCGACAGGTGAACTATGGCTACACCTTC. Protein product: CATRQVNYGYTF.

The V call is TRBV2, the J call TRBJ1-5, with TRBD1 identical over 7 bases. The CDR3 length is 14 residues. Germline V CDR1 and CDR2: SNHLY, FYNNEI. Germline trimming cut 5 bases from V and 3 bases from J; bases unmatched to any gene: 4. This chain's CDR3 is CASSPQGVNQPQHF. The CDR3 bases are TGTGCCAGCAGTCCCCAGGGGGTCAATCAGCCCCAGCATTTT.

The chain couples TRBV2 to TRBJ2-5, with a weak D call TRBD2 (5 bases). Looked up from germline, CDR1 is SNHLY and CDR2 is FYNNEI. The CDR3 has 13 amino acids. Trimming left V 6 bases short and J 1 base short, with 9 bases between. In DNA form, the CDR3 reads TGTGCCAGCAGGAAGCGGATCCAAGAGACCCAGTACTTC. It codes for CASRKRIQETQYF.

V and J are TRBV12-5 and TRBJ2-6; no reliable D call. Trimming took off 6 bases at V and 1 base at J, with 4 bases between the two ends. The CDR3 consists of 13 residues. From germline, CDR1 is LGHNT and CDR2 FRNRAP. CDR3 residues: CASGSSGANVLTF. DNA for the CDR3: TGTGCTAGTGGCTCTTCTGGGGCCAACGTCCTGACTTTC. Drawing the rest from reference TRBV12-5 and TRBJ2-6, the complete variable domain is DARVTQTPRHKVTEMGQEVTMRCQPILGHNTVFWYRQTMMQGLELLAYFRNRAPLDDSGMPKDRFSAEMPDATLATLKIQPSEPRDSAVYFCASGSSGANVLTFGAGSRLTVL.

A word on this clone: Its ends do not fully match the called genes, so a read error is possible. The same CDR3 is also encoded by other DNA sequences in this sample. The chain uses TRBV7-2 and TRBJ1-6; unclear D gene. The CDR3 has 15 amino acids. CDR1 and CDR2 from the germline V gene are SGHTA and FQGNSA. CDR3 sequence: CASSRTGGKDSPLHF. The CDR3 DNA reads as TGTGCCAGCAGCCGAACGGGCGGGAAAGATTCCCCCCTCCACTTT.

The chain couples TRBV30 to TRBJ1-1; TRBD1 is a possible D gene (5 bases). In germline, CDR1 is GTSNPN, CDR2 SVGIG (reference sequence). The ends were cut back, 0 bases at V and 2 bases at J, with 13 bases in the middle. The CDR3 sequence is 15 residues long. The CDR3 protein is CAWSVPGLSNTEAFF. CDR3 nucleotide sequence: TGTGCCTGGAGTGTACCAGGGCTCAGTAACACTGAAGCTTTCTTT.

The chain has TRBV5-1 and TRBJ2-3; TRBD1 matches at 9 bases. The germline V gene encodes CDR1 SGHRS and CDR2 YFSETQ. V dropped 2 bases and J dropped 5; count of bases not matched to a gene: 9. CDR3 size: 16 residues. In DNA form, the CDR3 reads TGCGCCAGCAGCTTCACCCCGACAGGGGGTAAAGATACGCAGTATTTT. Protein sequence: CASSFTPTGGKDTQYF.

The CDR3 bases are TGTGCCAGCAACCAGGCGCGGGCGGGGGCCGGGGAGCTGTTTTTT. This encodes CASNQARAGAGELFF. The chain joins TRBV6-6 to TRBJ2-2, with 7 bases that match TRBD2. The length of the CDR3 is 15 residues. With 7 bases clipped from V and 6 bases from J, the junction kept 11 bases outside the gene matches. CDR1 and CDR2 (germline): MNHNY, SVGAGI (reference sequence).

V and J are TRBV19 and TRBJ1-4; 9 bases are shared with TRBD1. V shed 9 bases, J shed 8 bases, and the junction held 10 bases outside the gene matches. Germline V gene data show CDR1 as LNHDA and CDR2 as SQIVND (reference sequence). This CDR3 spans 14 amino acids. The CDR3 DNA reads as TGTGCCAGCCGGACAGGGGCCCGGGGGGAAAAACTGTTTTTT. It yields the protein CASRTGARGEKLFF.

This rearrangement joins TRBV5-4 to TRBJ2-6; 10 positions agree with TRBD1. Germline CDR1 reads SGHNT; CDR2 reads YYREEE (reference sequence). The CDR3 spans 15 residues. With 4 bases clipped from V and 10 bases from J, the junction kept 8 bases outside the gene matches. The CDR3 here is CASSTSGTGDNVLTF. The CDR3 nucleotides are TGTGCCAGCAGCACCTCCGGGACAGGGGATAACGTCCTGACTTTC.

This clone was seen only once. The chain carries TRBV5-8 and TRBJ1-4, with D uncertain. CDR3 length: 15 residues. The germline gives CDR1 SGHTS, CDR2 YDEGEE. The germline V and J ends were trimmed by 2 bases and 4 bases, with 12 bases remaining between them. The CDR3, as DNA: TGTGCCAGCAGCTTCTCGAGGTTGGGTAATGAAAAACTGTTTTTT. Translated, it gives CASSFSRLGNEKLFF.

This chain uses TRBV2 with TRBJ2-1; D uncertain. The germline gives CDR1 SNHLY, CDR2 FYNNEI. V was clipped by 4 bases and J by 1 base, with 11 bases between them. The CDR3 has 15 amino acids. The CDR3 loop reads CASSVEIPSYNEQFF. The DNA of the CDR3 is TGTGCCAGCAGTGTTGAGATACCTTCCTACAATGAGCAGTTCTTC.

The rearrangement joins TRBV10-3 to TRBJ2-1; 15 bases match TRBD2. Germline V CDR1 and CDR2: ENHRY, SYGVKD. The CDR3 contains 14 residues. The ends lost 6 bases at V and 6 bases at J; junction bases unmatched: 0. The CDR3, as DNA: TGTGCCATCAGGGGACTAGCGGGGGGCAATGAGCAGTTCTTC. This encodes CAIRGLAGGNEQFF.

J is TRBJ1-2 and V is TRBV19, with 7 bases aligning to TRBD1. The J segment lost 7 bases and the V segment lost 5 bases, leaving 10 bases of the junction unmatched. The CDR3 runs 14 residues. Germline values: CDR1 LNHDA, CDR2 SQIVND (reference sequence). Here the CDR3 DNA reads TGTGCCAGTAGTCAGACAGGGCGGACAGGTGGCTACACCTTC. Translation: CASSQTGRTGGYTF.

The chain employs TRBV2 and TRBJ1-1; D unresolved. This CDR3 comprises 14 residues. Germline CDR1 and CDR2: SNHLY and FYNNEI. Trimming pared 6 bases from V and 5 bases from J, leaving 16 bases between. The CDR3 loop reads CASSSLGWRTEAFF. The CDR3 DNA is TGTGCCAGCAGCTCTCTAGGTTGGAGGACTGAAGCTTTCTTT.

J is TRBJ1-2 and V is TRBV11-2; D may be TRBD1 (5 bases). The CDR3 loop spans 16 amino acids. V gave up 1 base and J gave up 9 bases, with 21 bases separating them. Germline V gene data show CDR1 as SGHAT and CDR2 as FQNNGV. CDR3 sequence: CASSLGGFMASGSYTF. The CDR3 coding sequence is TGTGCCAGCAGCTTAGGGGGCTTCATGGCTAGCGGGAGCTACACCTTC.

The CDR3 DNA sequence: TGCGCCAGCAGCTTGGAGTCAGGGGATGGAAGCACTGAAGCTTTCTTT. Encoded protein: CASSLESGDGSTEAFF. The rearrangement uses TRBV5-1 and TRBJ1-1; D is perhaps TRBD1 (6 bases). CDR1 and CDR2 from the germline V gene are SGHRS and YFSETQ. The CDR3 is made up of 16 amino acids. Between the trimmed V and J ends, which lost 0 bases and 4 bases, there was a span of 16 bases.

The V call is TRBV5-1, the J call TRBJ1-1, with a tentative D call TRBD1 (5 bases). Germline values: CDR1 SGHRS, CDR2 YFSETQ. Trimming pared 0 bases from V and 3 bases from J, leaving 12 bases between. This CDR3 contains 15 residues. The CDR3 protein is CASSLAHGGDTEAFF. DNA for the CDR3: TGCGCCAGCAGCTTGGCCCACGGGGGGGACACTGAAGCTTTCTTT.

J is TRBJ1-5 and V is TRBV2, with unresolved D. The CDR3 sequence is 16 residues long. V shed 3 bases and J shed 2 bases, with 14 bases lying between them. The germline V gene encodes CDR1 SNHLY and CDR2 FYNNEI. CDR3 region: CASSEPPAGGNQPQHF. CDR3 in DNA: TGTGCCAGCAGTGAGCCCCCGGCCGGGGGCAATCAGCCCCAGCATTTT. Variable domain in full (rest from reference TRBV2 and TRBJ1-5): EPEVTQTPSHQVTQMGQEVILRCVPISNHLYFYWYRQILGQKVEFLVSFYNNEISEKSEIFDDQFSVERPDGSNFTLKIRSTKLEDSAMYFCASSEPPAGGNQPQHFGDGTRLSIL.

This sequence joins TRBV29-1 and TRBJ2-7; 7 nucleotides match TRBD1. The CDR3 spans 12 residues. The trim removed 5 bases at V and 0 bases at J, leaving 1 base unmatched. In germline, CDR1 is SQVTM, CDR2 ANQGSEA. The DNA of the CDR3 is TGCAGCGTTAGACAGGGCTCCTACGAGCAGTACTTC. This translates into CSVRQGSYEQYF.

The chain recombines TRBV5-1 with TRBJ2-1; 10 positions agree with TRBD2. The CDR3 is 15 residues long. Germline assignment: CDR1 SGHRS and CDR2 YFSETQ. With 0 bases clipped from V and 6 bases from J, the junction kept 3 bases outside the gene matches. In DNA, the CDR3 is TGCGCCAGCAGCTTGGATGTAGCGGGGGGCAATGAGCAGTTCTTC. The encoded protein is CASSLDVAGGNEQFF.

V usage is TRBV10-1 and J usage is TRBJ2-5; perhaps TRBD1 as D (5 bases). The DNA end is a closer match to TRBJ2-7, so the J assignment may be wrong. Germline values: CDR1 WNHNN, CDR2 SYGVQD (reference sequence). The CDR3 is made up of 12 amino acids. As DNA, the CDR3 is TGCGCCAGCAGTGGGACAAACTACGAGCAGTACTTC. Encoded protein: CASSGTNYEQYF.

J is TRBJ2-2 and V is TRBV19, with D perhaps TRBD1 (6 bases). Deletions cut 10 bases from V and 0 bases from J, with 15 bases between. Per germline, CDR1 LNHDA and CDR2 SQIVND (reference sequence). The CDR3 loop spans 15 amino acids. The CDR3 sequence: CATTPGHANTGELFF. In nucleotides, the CDR3 is TGTGCCACCACACCGGGACATGCGAACACCGGGGAGCTGTTTTTT.